This T cell receptor (beta chain) was recovered during a study of blood T cell repertoires in COVID-19 (dated by TCRdb to about 2020). Study-wide context: The collaborator samples originated in the United States, Italy and Spain and spanned the acute and convalescent phases of COVID-19. Deeply sampled blood TCRbeta repertoires from subjects exposed to, actively infected with, or recovered from COVID-19 were included in the dataset. Where available, HLA class I and class II types were taken from metadata supplied by the sample provider and were not determined by assay-based typing. Nearly every sample came with metadata listing a de-identified subject ID, COVID-19 status, age in years and sex. The material from the prospective study consisted of cDNA or gDNA derived from T cells, B-cell-depleted T cells, or PBMCs. Samples were obtained from the ongoing ImmuneRACE study (first 160 participants) and from 1,000 to 1,500 subjects provided by 6 global collaborators. The repertoires were made available in a free public database intended to serve as a resource for research on the immune response to SARS-CoV-2. Paper-wide results and their limitations: The amount of clinical and demographic metadata varied by source and participant and was provided uncurated.

The collaborating institutions used their own protocols to collect whole blood in K2EDTA tubes. For TCRbeta analysis, collaborators shipped samples in one of three forms: frozen whole blood, isolated PBMCs, or DNA extracted from either of those sample types. TCRbeta CDR3 regions were amplified from genomic DNA by means of the immunoSEQ Assay, a bias-controlled multiplex PCR. The published analysis was carried out like this. Within the assay, amplification of reference gene primers was used to estimate how many nucleated cells each sample contained. To quantify the absolute abundance of each unique TCRbeta CDR3 rearrangement, sequence reads were collapsed and filtered. For each sample, productive Simpson clonality was calculated as the square root of Simpson's diversity index over productive rearrangements. Here the immuneACCESS table is served through TCRdb, limited to in-frame sequences with V and J called. Missing clones are a known gap in these copies; in checked studies unresolved V genes cover under half, and the rest lacks a known reason. Clone size and V and J calls were adopted from that table, with D and trimming inferred from the DNA. This sample holds approximately 190,000 clones; roughly 90% were observed only once. The ten largest clones capture 0.45% to 0.65% of the sample.

In the case of this clone: There is no known antigen for this receptor. No base quality information exists; no much larger clone differs at one position.

V lost 1 base and J lost 0 bases; the stretch between them is 3 bases long. The germline V gene (reference sequence) supplies CDR1 SGHAT and CDR2 FQDESV. CDR3 length: 13 amino acids, cysteine to phenylalanine. CDR3 DNA only is kept here, 39 bases in frame from base 1. The clonotype originates from a man in his fifties with acute or convalescent COVID-19. Sequencing used peripheral blood. This chain joins TRBV11-1 to TRBJ1-1; no D gene is confidently identified. The CDR3 sequence is CASSLGLNTEAFF. The DNA reads as follows: TGTGCCAGCAGCTTAGGGCTGAACACTGAAGCTTTCTTT.